The source of this T cell receptor beta chain is a study of blood T cell repertoires in COVID-19. Study-wide context: The cDNA or gDNA used as material had been derived from T cells, B-cell-depleted T cells, or PBMCs.

From germline, CDR1 is SGHDN and CDR2 FVKESK. V was clipped by 4 bases and J by 14 bases, with 20 bases between them. CDR3 size: 13 residues. Some clones are missing from TCRdb's copy, which holds only in-frame ones; the method was immunoSEQ multiplex PCR. The sample consists of more than 200,000 clones, over 70% of them appearing once. The sample consisted of peripheral blood. The gene calls are TRBV14 and TRBJ1-1, with TRBD1 as a possible D gene (6 bases). The sequence was collected from a woman older than 75 with acute or convalescent COVID-19. The DNA of the CDR3 is TGTGCCAGCAGCCGATTACTCCGGGACACAAGCTTCTTT. This translates into CASSRLLRDTSFF.